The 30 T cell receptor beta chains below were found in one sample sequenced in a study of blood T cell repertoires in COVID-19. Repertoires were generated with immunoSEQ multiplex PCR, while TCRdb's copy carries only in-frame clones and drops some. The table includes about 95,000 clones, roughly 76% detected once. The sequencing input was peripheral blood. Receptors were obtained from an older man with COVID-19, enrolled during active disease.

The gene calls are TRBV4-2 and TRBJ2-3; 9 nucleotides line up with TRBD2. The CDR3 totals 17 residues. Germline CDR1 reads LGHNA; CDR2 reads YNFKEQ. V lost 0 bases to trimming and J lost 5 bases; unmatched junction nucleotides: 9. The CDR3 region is CASSQESAGGPVDTQYF. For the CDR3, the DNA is TGTGCCAGCAGCCAAGAATCCGCGGGGGGGCCTGTAGATACGCAGTATTTT.

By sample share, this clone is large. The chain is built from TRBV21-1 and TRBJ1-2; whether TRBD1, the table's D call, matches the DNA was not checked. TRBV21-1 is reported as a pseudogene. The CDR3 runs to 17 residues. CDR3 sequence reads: CASLRVLQGRNTYGYTF. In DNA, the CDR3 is TGTGCCAGCCTACGAGTTCTCCAGGGAAGAAACACCTATGGCTACACCTTC.

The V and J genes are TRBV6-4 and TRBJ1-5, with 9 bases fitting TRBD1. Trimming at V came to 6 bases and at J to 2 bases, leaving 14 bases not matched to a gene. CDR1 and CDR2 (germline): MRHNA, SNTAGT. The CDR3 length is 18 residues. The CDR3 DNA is TGTGCCAGCAGGACGGGACAGGGAGGTAAGGATGGCAATCAGCCCCAGCATTTT. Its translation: CASRTGQGGKDGNQPQHF.

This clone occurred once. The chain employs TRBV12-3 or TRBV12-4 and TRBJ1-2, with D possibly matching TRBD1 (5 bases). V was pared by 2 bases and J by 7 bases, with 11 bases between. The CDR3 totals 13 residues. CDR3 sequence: CASSLTRVSGYTF. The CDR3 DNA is TGTGCCAGCAGTTTAACCAGGGTCAGTGGCTACACCTTC.

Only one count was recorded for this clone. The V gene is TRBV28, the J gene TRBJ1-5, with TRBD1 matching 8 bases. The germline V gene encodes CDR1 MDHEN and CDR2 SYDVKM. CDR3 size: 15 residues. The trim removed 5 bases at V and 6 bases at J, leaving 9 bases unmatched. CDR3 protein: CASSPLGQGGQPQHF. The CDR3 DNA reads TGTGCCAGCAGTCCCCTCGGACAGGGAGGTCAGCCCCAGCATTTT.

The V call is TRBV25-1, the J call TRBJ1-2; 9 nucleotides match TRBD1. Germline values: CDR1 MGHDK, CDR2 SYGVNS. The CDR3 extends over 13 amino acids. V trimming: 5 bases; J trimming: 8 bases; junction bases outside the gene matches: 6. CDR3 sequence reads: CASSYDRGGGYTF. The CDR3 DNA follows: TGTGCCAGCAGTTATGACAGGGGGGGCGGCTACACCTTC.

DNA of the CDR3: TGTGCCAGCAGCTTATACCGGCAACAGGGGGTAGATACGCAGTATTTT. This codes for CASSLYRQQGVDTQYF. The J gene is TRBJ2-3, the V gene TRBV7-9; 8 nucleotides agree with TRBD1. The V segment lost 2 bases and the J segment 5 bases; nucleotides outside the gene matches: 9. In germline, CDR1 is SEHNR, CDR2 FQNEAQ (reference sequence). The CDR3 totals 16 residues.

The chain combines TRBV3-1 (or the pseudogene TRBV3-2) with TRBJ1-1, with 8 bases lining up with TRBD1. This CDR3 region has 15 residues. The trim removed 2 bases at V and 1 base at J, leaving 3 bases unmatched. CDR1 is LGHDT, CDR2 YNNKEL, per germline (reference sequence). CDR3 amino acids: CASSQHGQGNTEAFF. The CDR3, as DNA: TGTGCCAGCAGCCAACACGGACAGGGGAACACTGAAGCTTTCTTT.

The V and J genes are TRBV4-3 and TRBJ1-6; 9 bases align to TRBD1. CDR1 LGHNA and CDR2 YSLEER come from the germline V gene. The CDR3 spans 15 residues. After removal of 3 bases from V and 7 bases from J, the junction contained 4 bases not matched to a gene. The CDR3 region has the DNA TGCGCCAGCAGCCAGGGAGACAGGGGGAATTCACCCCTCCACTTT. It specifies CASSQGDRGNSPLHF.

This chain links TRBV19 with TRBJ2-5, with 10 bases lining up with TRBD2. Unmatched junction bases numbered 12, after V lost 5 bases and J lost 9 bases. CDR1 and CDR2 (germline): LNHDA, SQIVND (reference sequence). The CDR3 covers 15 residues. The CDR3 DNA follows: TGTGCCAGTAGTCAATGGGCTAGCGGGAGTGAGGCCCAGTACTTC. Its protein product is CASSQWASGSEAQYF.

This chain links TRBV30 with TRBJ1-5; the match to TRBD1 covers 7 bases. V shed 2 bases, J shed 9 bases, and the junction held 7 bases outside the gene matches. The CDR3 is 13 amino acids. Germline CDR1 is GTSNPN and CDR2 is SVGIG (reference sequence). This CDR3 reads CAWSRQGGGPQHF. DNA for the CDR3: TGTGCCTGGAGTAGACAGGGTGGGGGGCCCCAGCATTTT.

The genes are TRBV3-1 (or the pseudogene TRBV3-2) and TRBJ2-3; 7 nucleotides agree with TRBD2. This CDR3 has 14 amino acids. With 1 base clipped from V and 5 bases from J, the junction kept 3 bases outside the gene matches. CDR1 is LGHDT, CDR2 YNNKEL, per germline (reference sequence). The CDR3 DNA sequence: TGTGCCAGCAGCCAAGCTAGCGGAGGAGATACGCAGTATTTT. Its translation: CASSQASGGDTQYF.

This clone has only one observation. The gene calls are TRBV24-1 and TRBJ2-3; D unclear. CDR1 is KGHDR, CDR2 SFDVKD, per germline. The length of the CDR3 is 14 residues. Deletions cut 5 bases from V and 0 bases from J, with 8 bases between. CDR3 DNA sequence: TGTGCCACCAGTGGAGGCAAGAGCACAGATACGCAGTATTTT. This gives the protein CATSGGKSTDTQYF.

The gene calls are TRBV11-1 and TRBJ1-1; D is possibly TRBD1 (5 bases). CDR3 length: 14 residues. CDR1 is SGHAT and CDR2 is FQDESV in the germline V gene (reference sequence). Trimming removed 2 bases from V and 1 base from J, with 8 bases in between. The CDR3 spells CASSLPGSNTEAFF. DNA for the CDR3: TGTGCCAGCAGCTTACCAGGGTCGAACACTGAAGCTTTCTTT.

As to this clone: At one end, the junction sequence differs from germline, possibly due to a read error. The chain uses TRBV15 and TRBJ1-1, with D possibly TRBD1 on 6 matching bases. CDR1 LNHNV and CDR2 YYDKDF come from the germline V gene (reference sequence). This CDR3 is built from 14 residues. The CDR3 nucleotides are TGTGCCACCAGCAGAGGCCAGGGGAACGCTGAAGCTTTCTTT. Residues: CATSRGQGNAEAFF.

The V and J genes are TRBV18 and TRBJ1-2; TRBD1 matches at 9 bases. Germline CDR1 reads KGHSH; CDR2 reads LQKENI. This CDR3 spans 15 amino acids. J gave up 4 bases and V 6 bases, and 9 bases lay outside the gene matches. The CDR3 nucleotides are TGTGCCAGCTCCCCTACAGGGGGCGGAGGCTATGGCTACACCTTC. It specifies CASSPTGGGGYGYTF. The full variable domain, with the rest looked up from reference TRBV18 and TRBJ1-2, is NAGVMQNPRHLVRRRGQEARLRCSPMKGHSHVYWYRQLPEEGLKFMVYLQKENIIDESGMPKERFSAEFPKEGPSILRIQQVVRGDSAAYFCASSPTGGGGYGYTFGSGTRLTVV.

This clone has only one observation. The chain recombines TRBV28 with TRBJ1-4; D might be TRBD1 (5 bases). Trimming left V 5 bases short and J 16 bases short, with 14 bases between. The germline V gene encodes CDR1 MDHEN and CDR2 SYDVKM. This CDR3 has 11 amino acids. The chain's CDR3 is CASSRGGFRFF. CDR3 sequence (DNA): TGTGCCAGCAGTCGGGGGGGTTTTCGGTTTTTT.

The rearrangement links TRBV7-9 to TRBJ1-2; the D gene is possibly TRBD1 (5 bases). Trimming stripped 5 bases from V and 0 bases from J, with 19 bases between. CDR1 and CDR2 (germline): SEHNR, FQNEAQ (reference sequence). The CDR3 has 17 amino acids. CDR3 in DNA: TGTGCCAGCAGCCAACTGGGGGGGTTGAAAGCTAACTATGGCTACACCTTC. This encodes CASSQLGGLKANYGYTF.

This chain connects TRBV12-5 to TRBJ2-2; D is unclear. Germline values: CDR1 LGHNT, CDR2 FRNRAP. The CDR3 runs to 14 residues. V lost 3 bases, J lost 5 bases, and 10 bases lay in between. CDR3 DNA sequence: TGTGCTAGTGGTTTCCCTATGTGGACCGGGGAGCTGTTTTTT. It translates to CASGFPMWTGELFF.

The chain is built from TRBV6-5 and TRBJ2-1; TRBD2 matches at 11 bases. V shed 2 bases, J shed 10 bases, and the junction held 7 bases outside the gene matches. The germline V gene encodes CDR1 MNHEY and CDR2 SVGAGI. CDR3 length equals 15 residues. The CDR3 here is CASSYRIAGGLEQFF. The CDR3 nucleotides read TGTGCCAGCAGTTACAGAATAGCGGGGGGGCTAGAGCAGTTCTTC.

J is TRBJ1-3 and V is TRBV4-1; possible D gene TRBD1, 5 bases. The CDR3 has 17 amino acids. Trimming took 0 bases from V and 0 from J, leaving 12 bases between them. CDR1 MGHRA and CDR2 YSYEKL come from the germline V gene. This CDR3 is CASSQDAGRISGNTIYF. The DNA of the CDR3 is TGCGCCAGCAGCCAAGACGCAGGGCGAATCTCTGGAAACACCATATATTTT.

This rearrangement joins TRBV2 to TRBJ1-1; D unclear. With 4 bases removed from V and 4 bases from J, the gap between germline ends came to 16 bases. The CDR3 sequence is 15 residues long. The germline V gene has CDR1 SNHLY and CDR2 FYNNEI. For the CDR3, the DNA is TGTGCCAGCAGTGGAATGGCGGGTATTGCCACTGAAGCTTTCTTT. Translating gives CASSGMAGIATEAFF.

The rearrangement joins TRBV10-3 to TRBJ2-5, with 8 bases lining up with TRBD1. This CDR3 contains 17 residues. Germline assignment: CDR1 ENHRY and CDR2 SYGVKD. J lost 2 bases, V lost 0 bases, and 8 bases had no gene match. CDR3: CAISESSAGTGQETQYF. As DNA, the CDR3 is TGTGCCATCAGTGAGTCATCCGCCGGGACAGGACAAGAGACCCAGTACTTC.

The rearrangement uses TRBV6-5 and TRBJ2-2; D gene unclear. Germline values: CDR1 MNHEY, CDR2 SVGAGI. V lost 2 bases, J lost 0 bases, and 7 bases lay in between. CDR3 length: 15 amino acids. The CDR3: CASSYDITNTGELFF. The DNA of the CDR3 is TGTGCCAGCAGTTACGACATTACGAACACCGGGGAGCTGTTTTTT.

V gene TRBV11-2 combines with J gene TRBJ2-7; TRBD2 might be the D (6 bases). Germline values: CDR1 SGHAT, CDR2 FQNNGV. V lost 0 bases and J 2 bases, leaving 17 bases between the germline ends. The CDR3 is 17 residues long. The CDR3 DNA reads TGTGCCAGCAGCTTAGAACTAGGTCTAGCGATCCCCTACGAGCAGTACTTC. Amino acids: CASSLELGLAIPYEQYF.

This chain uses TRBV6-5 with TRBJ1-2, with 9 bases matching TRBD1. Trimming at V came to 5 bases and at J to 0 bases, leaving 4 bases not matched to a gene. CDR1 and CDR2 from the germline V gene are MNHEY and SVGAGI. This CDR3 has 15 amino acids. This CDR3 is CASSPGTGTNYGYTF. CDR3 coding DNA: TGTGCCAGCAGTCCCGGGACAGGGACTAACTATGGCTACACCTTC.

CDR3 DNA: TGTGCCAGCAGCCAAGGGGCCAGGATGATCTCTGGAAACACCATATATTTT. Protein: CASSQGARMISGNTIYF. V and J are TRBV11-2 and TRBJ1-3; maybe TRBD1 (5 bases). Trimming stripped 5 bases from V and 0 bases from J, with 17 bases between. Germline values: CDR1 SGHAT, CDR2 FQNNGV. The CDR3 spans 17 residues. The variable domain in full, with the rest retrieved from reference TRBV11-2 and TRBJ1-3, is EAGVAQSPRYKIIEKRQSVAFWCNPISGHATLYWYQQILGQGPKLLIQFQNNGVVDDSQLPKDRFSAERLKGVDSTLKIQPAKLEDSAVYLCASSQGARMISGNTIYFGEGSWLTVV.

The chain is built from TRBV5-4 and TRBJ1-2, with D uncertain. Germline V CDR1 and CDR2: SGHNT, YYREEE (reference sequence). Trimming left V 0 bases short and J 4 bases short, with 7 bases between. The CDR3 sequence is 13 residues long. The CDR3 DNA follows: TGTGCCAGCAGCTTGGCAGGACTCTATGGCTACACCTTC. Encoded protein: CASSLAGLYGYTF. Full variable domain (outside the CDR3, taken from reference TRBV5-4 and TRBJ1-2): ETGVTQSPTHLIKTRGQQVTLRCSSQSGHNTVSWYQQALGQGPQFIFQYYREEENGRGNFPPRFSGLQFPNYSSELNVNALELDDSALYLCASSLAGLYGYTFGSGTRLTVV.

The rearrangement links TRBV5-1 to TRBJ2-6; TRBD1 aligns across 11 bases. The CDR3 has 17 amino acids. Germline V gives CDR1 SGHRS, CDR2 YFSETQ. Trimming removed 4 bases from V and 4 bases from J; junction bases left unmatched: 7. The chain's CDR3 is CASSPRTGGAGANVLTF. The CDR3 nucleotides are TGCGCCAGCAGCCCGCGGACAGGGGGCGCGGGGGCCAACGTCCTGACTTTC.

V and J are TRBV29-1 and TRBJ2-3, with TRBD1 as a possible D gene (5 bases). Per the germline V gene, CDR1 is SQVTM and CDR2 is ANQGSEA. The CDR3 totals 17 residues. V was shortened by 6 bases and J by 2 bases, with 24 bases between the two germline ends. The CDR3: CSVTSGREGGITDTQYF. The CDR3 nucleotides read TGCAGCGTGACGTCGGGCAGGGAAGGTGGAATCACAGATACGCAGTATTTT.